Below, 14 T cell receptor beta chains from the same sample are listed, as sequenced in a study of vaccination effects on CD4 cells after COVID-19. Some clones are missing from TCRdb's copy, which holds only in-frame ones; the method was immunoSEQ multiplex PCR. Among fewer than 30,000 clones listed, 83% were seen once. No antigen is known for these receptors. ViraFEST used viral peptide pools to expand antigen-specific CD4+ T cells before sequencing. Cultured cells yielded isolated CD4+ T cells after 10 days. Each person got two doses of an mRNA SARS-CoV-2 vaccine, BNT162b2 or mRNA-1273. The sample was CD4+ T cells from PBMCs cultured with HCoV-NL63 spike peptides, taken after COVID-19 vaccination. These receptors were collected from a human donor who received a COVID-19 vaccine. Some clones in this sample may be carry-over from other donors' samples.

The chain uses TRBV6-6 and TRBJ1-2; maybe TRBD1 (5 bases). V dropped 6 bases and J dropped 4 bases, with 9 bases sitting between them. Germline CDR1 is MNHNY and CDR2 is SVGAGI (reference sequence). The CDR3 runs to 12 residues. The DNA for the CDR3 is TGTGCCAGCAGCCAGGGAGCCTATGGCTACACCTTC. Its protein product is CASSQGAYGYTF.

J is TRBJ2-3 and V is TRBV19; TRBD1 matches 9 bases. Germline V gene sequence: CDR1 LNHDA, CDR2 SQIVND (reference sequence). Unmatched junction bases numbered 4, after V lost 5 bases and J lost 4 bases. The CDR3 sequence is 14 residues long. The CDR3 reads CASSPDRGPDTQYF. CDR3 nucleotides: TGTGCCAGTAGTCCGGACAGGGGCCCAGATACGCAGTATTTT.

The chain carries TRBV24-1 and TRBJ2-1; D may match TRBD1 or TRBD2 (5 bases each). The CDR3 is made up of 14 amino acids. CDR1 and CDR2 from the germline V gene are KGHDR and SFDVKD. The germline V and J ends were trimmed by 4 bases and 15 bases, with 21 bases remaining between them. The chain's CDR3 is CATSDPERLGVVFF. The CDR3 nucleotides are TGTGCCACCAGTGACCCGGAGAGGTTGGGGGTGGTGTTCTTC.

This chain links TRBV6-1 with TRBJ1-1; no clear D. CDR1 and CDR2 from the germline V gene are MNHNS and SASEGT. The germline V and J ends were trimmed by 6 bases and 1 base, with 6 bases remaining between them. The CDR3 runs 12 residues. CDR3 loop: CASSLANTEAFF. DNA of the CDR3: TGTGCCAGCAGCTTAGCGAACACTGAAGCTTTCTTT.

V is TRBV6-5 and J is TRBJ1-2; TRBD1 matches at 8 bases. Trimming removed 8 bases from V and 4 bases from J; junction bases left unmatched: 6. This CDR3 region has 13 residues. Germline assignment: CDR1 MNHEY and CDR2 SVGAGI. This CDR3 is CASGSDRGYGYTF. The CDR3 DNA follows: TGTGCCAGCGGTAGTGACAGGGGCTATGGCTACACCTTC.

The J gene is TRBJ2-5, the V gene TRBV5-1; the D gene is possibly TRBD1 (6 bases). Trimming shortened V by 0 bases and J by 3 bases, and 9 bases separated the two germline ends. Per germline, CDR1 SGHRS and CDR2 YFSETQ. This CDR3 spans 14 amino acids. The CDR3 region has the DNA TGCGCCAGCAGCTTGGGGGACACTGAAGAGACCCAGTACTTC. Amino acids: CASSLGDTEETQYF.

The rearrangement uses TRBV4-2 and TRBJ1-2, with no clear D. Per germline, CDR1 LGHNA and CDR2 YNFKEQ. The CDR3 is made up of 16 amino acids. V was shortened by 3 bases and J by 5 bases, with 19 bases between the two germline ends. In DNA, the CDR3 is TGTGCCAGCAGCCAGTCCATGGCCGGGAACGGGTATGGCTACACCTTC. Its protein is CASSQSMAGNGYGYTF.

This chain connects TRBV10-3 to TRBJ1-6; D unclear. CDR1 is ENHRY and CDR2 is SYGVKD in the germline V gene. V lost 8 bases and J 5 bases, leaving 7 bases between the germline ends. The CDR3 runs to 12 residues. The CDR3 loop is CAIRRDNSPLHF. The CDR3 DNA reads TGTGCCATCCGGCGGGATAATTCACCCCTCCACTTT.

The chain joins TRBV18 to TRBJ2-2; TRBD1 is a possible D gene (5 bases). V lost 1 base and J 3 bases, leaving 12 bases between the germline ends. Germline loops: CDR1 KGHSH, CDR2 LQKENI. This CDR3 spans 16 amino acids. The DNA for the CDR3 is TGTGCCAGCTCACCACTTTCCAGGGTGGACACCGGGGAGCTGTTTTTT. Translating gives CASSPLSRVDTGELFF.

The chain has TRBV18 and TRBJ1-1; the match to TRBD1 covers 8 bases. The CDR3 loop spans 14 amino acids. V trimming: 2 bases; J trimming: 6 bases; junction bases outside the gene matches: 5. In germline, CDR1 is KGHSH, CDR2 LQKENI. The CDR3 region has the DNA TGTGCCAGCTCACCAACCGGACAGGGCGCTGAAGCTTTCTTT. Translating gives CASSPTGQGAEAFF.

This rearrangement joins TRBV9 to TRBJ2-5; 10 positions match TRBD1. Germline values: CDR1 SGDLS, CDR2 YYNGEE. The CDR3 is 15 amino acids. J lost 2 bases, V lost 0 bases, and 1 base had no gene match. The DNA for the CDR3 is TGTGCCAGCAGCGTAGCGGGACAGGGGCAAGAGACCCAGTACTTC. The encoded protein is CASSVAGQGQETQYF.

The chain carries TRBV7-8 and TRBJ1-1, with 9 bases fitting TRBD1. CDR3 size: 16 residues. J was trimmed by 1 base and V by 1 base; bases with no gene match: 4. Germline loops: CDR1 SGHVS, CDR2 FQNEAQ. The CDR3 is CASSLGTGATNTEAFF. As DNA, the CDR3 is TGTGCCAGCAGCTTAGGGACAGGGGCAACGAACACTGAAGCTTTCTTT.

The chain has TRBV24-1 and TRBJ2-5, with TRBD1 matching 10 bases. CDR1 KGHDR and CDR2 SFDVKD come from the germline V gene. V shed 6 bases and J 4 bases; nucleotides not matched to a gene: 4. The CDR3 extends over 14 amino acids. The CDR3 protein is CATSPTGGRETQYF. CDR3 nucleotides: TGTGCCACCAGTCCGACAGGGGGCCGAGAGACCCAGTACTTC.

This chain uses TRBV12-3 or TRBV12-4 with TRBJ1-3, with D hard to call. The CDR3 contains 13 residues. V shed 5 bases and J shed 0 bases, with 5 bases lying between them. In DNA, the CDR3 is TGTGCCAGCAGTCTAACCTCTGGAAACACCATATATTTT. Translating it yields CASSLTSGNTIYF.